This passage covers 20 T cell receptor beta chains from one sample sequenced in a study of OX40 agonist ivuxolimab in advanced cancers. TCRdb's copy holds only in-frame clones and misses some; the assay was immunoSEQ multiplex PCR. The sample contains roughly 89,000 clones, just under 90% of which appear only once. This sample comprised CD4+ or CD8+ T cells sorted from blood, obtained in a trial of the OX40 agonist ivuxolimab. The source is an adult with an advanced solid tumor such as melanoma, head and neck, liver or kidney cancer.

The chain joins TRBV5-1 to TRBJ2-3; D unclear. The V end lost 1 base, the J end lost 1 base, and 4 bases lay between the germline ends. Germline V CDR1 and CDR2: SGHRS, YFSETQ. The CDR3 length is 13 residues. Here the CDR3 reads CASSLLGTDTQYF. In nucleotides, the CDR3 is TGCGCCAGCAGCTTGTTGGGCACAGATACGCAGTATTTT.

This chain connects TRBV9 to TRBJ2-3; D is undetermined. The CDR3 extends over 16 amino acids. The V end lost 3 bases, the J end lost 2 bases, and 16 bases lay between the germline ends. CDR1 is SGDLS, CDR2 YYNGEE, per germline. The DNA of the CDR3 is TGTGCCAGCAGCGCAATCGGGCAGATAAACACAGATACGCAGTATTTT. This sequence encodes CASSAIGQINTDTQYF.

V and J are TRBV6-6 and TRBJ1-1, with D maybe TRBD1 (5 bases). CDR3 length equals 14 residues. V lost 6 bases to trimming and J lost 4 bases, with 15 bases between them. The germline V gene encodes CDR1 MNHNY and CDR2 SVGAGI (reference sequence). The CDR3 DNA reads as TGTGCCAGCAGCCGCTCCGGGACGAGCACTGAAGCTTTCTTT. The encoded protein is CASSRSGTSTEAFF.

This sequence joins TRBV28 and TRBJ2-1; 7 nucleotides match TRBD2. The V and J ends lost 8 bases and 6 bases, in that order; junction bases with no gene match: 10. CDR1 MDHEN and CDR2 SYDVKM come from the germline V gene. The CDR3 loop spans 14 amino acids. The CDR3 DNA reads TGTGCCAGCGGTGGGAGGGAGGGCCGCAATGAGCAGTTCTTC. Translating it yields CASGGREGRNEQFF.

The rearrangement uses TRBV15 and TRBJ2-5; tentative D call: TRBD1 (5 bases). V was shortened by 3 bases and J by 5 bases, with 10 bases between the two germline ends. The length of the CDR3 is 13 residues. Per germline, CDR1 LNHNV and CDR2 YYDKDF (reference sequence). The CDR3 sequence: CATSRGPEETQYF. CDR3 DNA: TGTGCCACCAGCAGGGGGCCGGAGGAGACCCAGTACTTC.

The chain recombines TRBV29-1 with TRBJ1-1, with D possibly TRBD1 on 5 matching bases. Trimming took 2 bases from V and 3 from J, leaving 10 bases between them. The V gene's germline CDR1 is SQVTM and CDR2 ANQGSEA. The CDR3 is 13 residues long. The CDR3 sequence is CSVEKGYDTEAFF. The DNA of the CDR3 is TGCAGCGTTGAAAAGGGGTACGACACTGAAGCTTTCTTT.

This clone showed up just once. The CDR3 is CASSYAGTSINEQFF. CDR3 sequence (DNA): TGTGCCAGCAGTTACGCCGGGACTAGCATCAATGAGCAGTTCTTC. The chain links TRBV6-6 to TRBJ2-1, with 9 bases lining up with TRBD2. Germline V gene sequence: CDR1 MNHNY, CDR2 SVGAGI (reference sequence). The CDR3 runs 15 residues. J was trimmed by 6 bases and V by 2 bases; bases with no gene match: 5.

V usage is TRBV5-1 and J usage is TRBJ2-5; 10 nucleotides line up with TRBD1. V lost 6 bases and J lost 4; bases outside the gene matches: 12. Germline-derived CDR1 and CDR2 are SGHRS and YFSETQ. CDR3 length: 16 residues. In DNA, the CDR3 is TGCGCCAGCAACCTCAGGCGGGACAGGGGACGAGAGACCCAGTACTTC. It is translated as CASNLRRDRGRETQYF.

The chain recombines TRBV4-1 with TRBJ2-2, with 7 bases that match TRBD2. Trimming at V came to 1 base and at J to 1 base, leaving 3 bases not matched to a gene. The CDR3 runs 16 residues. Germline CDR1 MGHRA, CDR2 YSYEKL. Here the CDR3 DNA reads TGCGCCAGCAGCCAAGGAAGCGGGGAGAACACCGGGGAGCTGTTTTTT. Protein product: CASSQGSGENTGELFF.

This chain links TRBV28 with TRBJ1-2; D remains ambiguous. Trimming pared 8 bases from V and 8 bases from J, leaving 15 bases between. Germline CDR1 and CDR2: MDHEN and SYDVKM. This CDR3 is 12 amino acids long. The CDR3 region has the DNA TGTGCCAGCTCGGCCGTCCGGGCCGGCTACACCTTC. The encoded protein is CASSAVRAGYTF.

This clone appeared once. The chain joins TRBV14 to TRBJ1-5; D is uncertain. The CDR3 spans 14 residues. Deletions cut 2 bases from V and 1 base from J, with 6 bases between. Germline values: CDR1 SGHDN, CDR2 FVKESK. The CDR3 loop is CASSQTNSNQPQHF. Here the CDR3 DNA reads TGTGCCAGCAGCCAAACCAACAGCAATCAGCCCCAGCATTTT.

The V and J genes are TRBV19 and TRBJ1-5; weak D call: TRBD1 (5 bases). Germline assignment: CDR1 LNHDA and CDR2 SQIVND (reference sequence). Deletions cut 10 bases from V and 4 bases from J, with 14 bases between. The CDR3 totals 13 residues. CDR3 sequence (DNA): TGTGCCACCCGGGACCCCAGTAATCAGCCCCAGCATTTT. Translation: CATRDPSNQPQHF. Full variable domain (outside the CDR3, taken from reference TRBV19 and TRBJ1-5): DGGITQSPKYLFRKEGQNVTLSCEQNLNHDAMYWYRQDPGQGLRLIYYSQIVNDFQKGDIAEGYSVSREKKESFPLTVTSAQKNPTAFYLCATRDPSNQPQHFGDGTRLSIL.

The chain recombines TRBV6-6 with TRBJ1-1; 7 bases agree with TRBD1. CDR3 length equals 14 residues. From germline, CDR1 is MNHNY and CDR2 SVGAGI (reference sequence). Trimming cost V 4 bases and J 1 base; bases outside gene matches: 3. This CDR3 reads CASSLDRANTEAFF. The CDR3 nucleotides are TGTGCCAGCAGTTTAGACAGGGCGAACACTGAAGCTTTCTTT.

The J gene is TRBJ2-7, the V gene TRBV11-2; 7 bases match TRBD2. Germline V gene sequence: CDR1 SGHAT, CDR2 FQNNGV. The V and J ends lost 3 bases and 5 bases, in that order; junction bases with no gene match: 7. The CDR3 contains 14 residues. For the CDR3, the DNA is TGTGCCAGCAGCTTCGGCGGGAGTAGGAACGAGCAGTACTTC. This encodes CASSFGGSRNEQYF.

The gene calls are TRBV6-6 and TRBJ1-1; 7 nucleotides agree with TRBD1. From germline, CDR1 is MNHNY and CDR2 SVGAGI (reference sequence). The CDR3 length is 16 residues. Trimming took 2 bases from V and 5 from J; bases not matched to a gene: 11. The CDR3 reads CASSYRSQGVGTEAFF. CDR3 DNA: TGTGCCAGCAGTTACAGGTCCCAGGGGGTGGGGACTGAAGCTTTCTTT.

The chain combines TRBV10-3 with TRBJ2-1; possibly TRBD2 for D (6 bases). The V gene lost 8 bases and the J gene lost 0 bases, with 23 bases spanning the gap. CDR3 size: 18 residues. The germline CDR1 and CDR2 sequences are ENHRY and SYGVKD. The CDR3 is CAISAGGAGPSSYNEQFF. The CDR3 nucleotides are TGTGCCATCTCTGCCGGGGGTGCGGGCCCGAGCTCCTACAATGAGCAGTTCTTC.

The chain has TRBV14 and TRBJ2-5; the match to TRBD2 covers 11 bases. Germline V gene data show CDR1 as SGHDN and CDR2 as FVKESK. Losses at the gene ends were 4 bases for V and 11 bases for J; bases not matched to a gene: 15. The CDR3 is 16 residues long. The CDR3 DNA sequence: TGTGCCAGCAGCCCCCAGACCCTAGCGGGAGGTGAGGAGCAGTACTTC. Translated, it gives CASSPQTLAGGEEQYF.

The CDR3, as DNA: TGTGCCAGCAGCTCTAGCGGGAGCTATTACAATGAGCAGTTCTTC. Protein product: CASSSSGSYYNEQFF. The rearrangement uses TRBV9 and TRBJ2-1, with TRBD2 identical over 10 bases. The J segment lost 4 bases and the V segment lost 4 bases, leaving 5 bases of the junction unmatched. The CDR3 is 15 amino acids. The germline V gene has CDR1 SGDLS and CDR2 YYNGEE.

Note on this clone: At one of its ends the junction is not consistent with the germline gene, which may arise from a read error. The chain links TRBV7-7 to TRBJ2-5; D not resolved. From germline, CDR1 is SSHAT and CDR2 FNYEAQ (reference sequence). The CDR3 has 13 residues. CDR3 in DNA: TGTGCTAGCAGCCCAGATAGGTCAGAGACCCAGTACTTC. Protein: CASSPDRSETQYF. Drawing the rest from reference TRBV7-7 and TRBJ2-5, the complete variable domain is GAGVSQSPRYKVTKRGQDVTLRCDPISSHATLYWYQQALGQGPEFLTYFNYEAQPDKSGLPSDRFSAERPEGSISTLTIQRTEQRDSAMYRCASSPDRSETQYFGPGTRLLVL.

The chain is built from TRBV20-1 and TRBJ2-3; no firm D call. V lost 6 bases, J lost 6 bases, and 7 bases lay in between. This CDR3 comprises 10 residues. CDR1 and CDR2 (germline): DFQATT, SNEGSKA (reference sequence). The CDR3 nucleotides are TGCAGTGCCACGAGGGATACGCAGTATTTT. It codes for CSATRDTQYF.